The present entry profiles one TCR beta chain with its context. Its cognate antigen has yet to be identified. The sample holds no much larger clone one base away, and base qualities are not on file. The record originates from a study of cytomegalovirus exposure and HLA in healthy donors (TCRdb year 2017). As for the study more broadly: An earlier analysis of around 600 of the donors reported 250 to 300 Gb of sequence data and roughly 110 million unique TCR beta sequences from about 200 million T cells. An early release that covered roughly 600 HLA-typed donors contained about 300 gigabases of sequencing data and approximately 85 million unique TCR sequences. The genetic ancestry cluster associated with self-reported Caucasian donors included around 76% of the roughly 400 genotyped donors. The study aimed to test whether cataloging public T cell receptors could reveal signatures of past pathogen exposure. Using immunosequencing, the study profiled T cell repertoires from 640 or so subjects and related those repertoires to cytomegalovirus serostatus. Besides the first cohort of some 670 subjects, a separate validation cohort made up of some 110 different subjects was used. The study combined high-throughput TCR immunosequencing, statistical association of individual TCRs with disease status, and machine learning to predict cytomegalovirus infection status. A later analysis re-examined previously published TCR beta repertoires from several hundred donors and added high-resolution HLA genotyping to investigate patterns of TCR occurrence. Rather than using new phenotypic data, the later analysis identified candidate immune exposures from TCR beta sequences and from how often those sequences occurred across donors. An earlier analysis of several hundred of the donors applied high-throughput TCR beta sequencing to assess whether each TCR beta V gene segment acted as functional or pseudogenic. Donor age, sex, ethnicity and CMV serostatus were compiled together with the repertoire data. Genome-wide SNP genotypes for about 65% of the 666 donors were used in a later genetic analysis, which treated that subset as a discovery cohort. Every repertoire in the discovery cohort had been generated on one and the same sequencing platform. HLA typing included class I and class II loci at four-digit resolution. The number of typed donors differed by locus: about 620-640 for A, B, C, DRB1 and DQB1; 500 to 550 for DQA1; 600 to 610 for DPA1; and some 430 for DPB1. Several DR-DQ haplotypes were treated as single units for association and clustering because of strong linkage in the cohort. Among some 400 genotyped donors of the cohort, an average of around 250,000 unique TCR beta nucleotide sequences was sequenced per donor, of which 15% to 20% were non-productive.

The V and J ends are trimmed by 5 bases and 5 bases, leaving 9 bases between them. As encoded in the germline V gene, CDR1 is MNHEY while CDR2 is SVGAGI. From its cysteine to its phenylalanine, the CDR3 spans 13 amino acids. Here the CDR3 DNA is all that survives: 39 bases in frame from base 1. Results and caveats for the whole study, not just this receptor: The 87-base-pair reads could not distinguish some IMGT-functional V segments, including TRBV6-2 and TRBV6-3, so those segments were excluded. In a later analysis, HLA-associated TCR beta chains showed more clonal expansion and lower generation probabilities than non-associated chains that were equally common. A total of some 180 TCR beta chains were listed by the study as associated with cytomegalovirus. Across donors, most TCR sequences were observed very rarely, whereas some public TCRs were present in many individuals. When HLA alleles, especially DR and DQ, strongly co-occurred, attributing TCR associations to individual alleles was difficult. Broadly in line with IMGT annotations, most TCR beta V segments showed up in productive rearrangements about 87% or about 30% of the time in an earlier analysis of roughly 590 of the donors. In a later analysis, several top co-occurrence clusters were reported to appear linked to parvovirus B19, influenza, CMV and Epstein-Barr virus. In a later genetic analysis, fewer N-insertions in productive TCRs were reported among donors in an Asian-associated ancestry cluster than the roughly 710-donor mean. HLA typing was unavailable for some donors at each locus, so association tests used only the typed subset. A further reported finding was that TCR beta sequences accurately predicted the HLA-A and HLA-B alleles for most subjects in the first cohort. The presence/absence analyses assumed that sequencing depth was roughly uniform across donors, and that assumption may not be true. Because counts were too low, roughly 18 rarely observed V segments, including chromosome 9 orphons, were left out of the earlier analysis of some 640 of the donors. Linkage disequilibrium might explain the correlated functional status among segregating V segments, but an unknown experimental factor could not be excluded. The classifier was reported to diagnose cytomegalovirus status with high specificity and sensitivity in both the original cohort and the validation cohort. Most CMV-associated TCR beta chains appeared to be HLA-restricted in a later analysis, and the HLA associations seemed to be driven largely by CMV exposure. In vitro tests confirmed that a few of the cytomegalovirus-associated TCR beta chains recognize cytomegalovirus antigens. In a later analysis, TCR association rates were found to vary across HLA loci, with the most associated TCRs seen for DRB1 alleles and the fewest for HLA-C alleles. At a false discovery rate of 0.05, a later analysis linked 16,951 TCR beta sequences to specific HLA alleles. The sequencing pipeline was judged likely to have produced a cluster of highly shared sequence variants as a technical artifact. It was suggested by the authors that the approach could potentially be generalized to other disease states and immunological phenotypes. In a later genetic analysis, a missense DCLRE1C variant was associated with V-gene and J-gene trimming of TCR beta chains, and the association was replicated in an independent cohort. CMV serostatus was the only immune exposure information available for the cohort. This cohort had only TCR beta chains sequenced, and the lack of alpha or paired-chain data limited which features could be detected.

The cohort consisted of 600 to 700 healthy bone marrow donors. At the time of sampling, every cohort member was nominally healthy, though immune exposures that went unrecorded were likely present. The donor tested CMV seropositive and was one of the 289 seropositive cohort members. Every donor gave a peripheral blood sample, and the peripheral blood mononuclear cells from that sample were used for TCR beta sequencing. Genomic DNA extraction from the blood cell samples was performed with the Qiagen DNeasy Blood Extraction Kit. The library was obtained by the immunoSEQ multiplex PCR assay. For the multiplex PCR, a mixture combining 60 forward primers for TCR Vbeta segments and 13 reverse primers for TCR Jbeta segments was used. A multiplex PCR assay on genomic DNA amplified the CDR3 region of rearranged TCR beta genes. The amplified TCR beta libraries were sequenced on the Illumina HiSeq System as 87-base-pair reads. Under the source paper's analysis protocol: A later analysis counted about 82 million unique TCR beta chains across the 666 repertoires, and roughly 11 million of these chains were shared by at least two donors. Raw reads were error-corrected and collapsed into unique sequences with a nearest-neighbor algorithm that merged closely related sequences to remove PCR and sequencing errors. To assign V, D and J gene segments, CDR3 sequences were aligned to IMGT reference sequences. For a sequence to be retained, at least a six-nucleotide match to both a V gene segment and a J gene segment was required. Rearrangements were classified as productive when the CDR3 lacked stop codons and remained in frame with V and J, and all other rearrangements were classified as non-productive. CDR3 was defined by IMGT convention, running from the second conserved V-encoded cysteine to the conserved J-encoded phenylalanine. The earlier analysis of about 590 of the donors excluded sequences that lacked an unambiguous match to a single V gene segment. An earlier analysis of several hundred of the donors called V segments functional above 56.7% productive rearrangements and segregating when the between-donor standard deviation exceeded 5%. To diagnose cytomegalovirus status from the catalog of TCR beta chain sequences, a statistical classification framework was built. In a later analysis, TCR nucleotide sequences were compared against IMGT/GENE-DB human TR gene sequences so that V and J genes could be assigned. Using the TCRdist pipeline, a later analysis assigned CDR3 sequences along with most-parsimonious VDJ recombination scenarios. A later analysis defined each TCR beta chain by its CDR3 amino acid sequence plus V-gene family, and excluded reads lacking a unique V-gene family. As a way to deal with suspected cross-contamination and a sequencing artifact, a later analysis dropped under 600 nucleotide sequences that were highly shared and had low generation probability. A later analysis calculated a clonal expansion index for each public chain from normalized within-repertoire ranks of inferred template counts. In a later analysis, generation probabilities were computed using a VDJ recombination model fitted to out-of-frame rearrangements, and the results were checked against IGoR. In a later analysis, TCR-TCR, TCR-HLA and TCR-CMV co-occurrence was scored with hypergeometric tests, and a repertoire-size bias correction was applied to TCR pairs. False discovery rates were estimated in a later analysis by permuting HLA or CMV assignments 20 times. In a later analysis, co-occurring TCRs were grouped using DBSCAN, and TCRdist sequence similarity was added for clustering within HLA-allele-positive subsets. Repertoires with fewer than 30,000 or more than 120,000 public chains were left out of co-occurrence clustering, as were a handful of repertoires with anomalous nucleotide sharing. This is the immuneACCESS table as TCRdb keeps it, with only in-frame sequences that have V and J called. A part of the clones is gone; compared with another copy, unresolved V genes explain less than half, and the rest is unexplained. D and trimming were read from the DNA, whereas the V and J calls and clone size are those reported in that table. The sample profile shows 170,000 or so clones; 80% of them were found once. The ten largest clonotypes hold approximately 6.8% of the sample.

This TCR was sampled from a man aged 25 to 45 in good health and CMV-seropositive. This chain joins TRBV6-5 to TRBJ1-4; the D region possibly corresponds to TRBD1 (5 bases align). Sequencing used PBMCs. The CDR3 in this case is CASSRGGNEKLFF. The DNA reads TGTGCCAGCAGTCGGGGGGGGAATGAAAAACTGTTTTTT.